Below, 5 T cell receptor beta chains from the same sample are listed, as sequenced in a study of blood T cells in healthy people across ages. Primers used in a second PCR of roughly 7 to 12 cycles were a sample-barcoded 5' primer and a J-beta primer mix. TCRdb fed the 5' RACE reads into MiXCR, producing one record per CDR3 protein. The data contain approximately 780,000 distinct CDR3 sequences, roughly 25% of them singletons. The sample was also linked to a second study, of T cells of mothers and their children.

The sample consisted of blood. Receptors originate from a boy aged 5-17 years in good health.

This clonotype has more than one count but fewer than ten. The CDR3 loop reads CSVVPLPTDTQYF. CDR3 sequence (DNA): TGCAGCGTTGTACCCTTACCCACAGATACGCAGTATTTT. The gene calls are TRBV29-1 and TRBJ2-3; D is undetermined. With 4 bases removed from V and 2 bases from J, the gap between germline ends came to 10 bases. This CDR3 is built from 13 residues. The V gene's germline CDR1 is SQVTM and CDR2 ANQGSEA.

This clonotype was observed at least ten times. The chain combines TRBV6-5 with TRBJ1-4; D gene uncertain. Trimming stripped 0 bases from V and 7 bases from J, with 3 bases between. This CDR3 is 12 amino acids long. Germline-derived CDR1 and CDR2 are MNHEY and SVGAGI. The CDR3 is CASSYSGEKLFF. For the CDR3, the DNA is TGTGCCAGCAGTTACTCGGGTGAAAAACTGTTTTTT.

The rearrangement joins TRBV20-1 to TRBJ2-1, with 10 bases lining up with TRBD1. Germline CDR1 reads DFQATT; CDR2 reads SNEGSKA (reference sequence). The CDR3 is 14 amino acids. With V trimmed by 6 bases and J by 3 bases, 5 bases remained unmatched. The CDR3 is CSADRGHDYNEQFF. As DNA, the CDR3 is TGCAGTGCAGACAGGGGGCATGACTACAATGAGCAGTTCTTC.

This clonotype appeared a few times. The gene calls are TRBV13 and TRBJ1-1, with D unclear. The V end lost 4 bases, the J end lost 6 bases, and 15 bases lay between the germline ends. Germline V gives CDR1 PRHDT, CDR2 FYEKMQ (reference sequence). CDR3 size: 14 residues. CDR3 protein: CASSSPRGVAEAFF. The CDR3 DNA reads as TGTGCCAGCAGCTCGCCCCGGGGAGTAGCTGAAGCTTTCTTT.

Only a few counts were recorded for this clonotype. This chain's CDR3 is CAIAERRGPSYEQYF. The CDR3 DNA reads TGTGCCATCGCAGAAAGGCGGGGGCCCTCCTACGAGCAGTACTTC. The chain links TRBV10-3 to TRBJ2-5; TRBD2 is a possible D gene (7 bases). The J call may be faulty, since TRBJ2-7 better matches the DNA end. This CDR3 is 15 amino acids long. CDR1 is ENHRY and CDR2 is SYGVKD in the germline V gene.